These 24 T cell receptor beta chains came from one sample sequenced in a study of blood T cells in healthy people across ages. A second PCR, run for roughly 7 to 11 cycles, used a sample-barcoded 5' primer plus a J-beta primer mix. TCRdb passed the 5' RACE reads through MiXCR, listing each CDR3 protein once. The data contain a few hundred thousand distinct CDR3 sequences, 25% to 30% of them singletons. Material for sequencing was blood. The receptors originated from a woman aged 70-85 years in good health.

CDR3 amino acids: CSVNRDETQYF. The CDR3 DNA reads TGCAGCGTAAACAGGGATGAGACCCAGTACTTC. The chain uses TRBV29-1 and TRBJ2-5, with a tentative D call TRBD1 (6 bases). This CDR3 comprises 11 residues. Germline lookup yields CDR1 SQVTM and CDR2 ANQGSEA. The germline V and J ends were trimmed by 6 bases and 5 bases, with 10 bases remaining between them. The complete variable domain, with remaining parts taken from reference TRBV29-1 and TRBJ2-5, reads SAVISQKPSRDICQRGTSLTIQCQVDSQVTMMFWYRQQPGQSLTLIATANQGSEATYESGFVIDKFPISRPNLTFSTLTVSNMSPEDSSIYLCSVNRDETQYFGPGTRLLVL.

The rearrangement uses TRBV7-3 and TRBJ2-1; D not certain. In germline, CDR1 is SGHTA, CDR2 FQGTGA. There are 13 residues in the CDR3. Trimming left V 1 base short and J 5 bases short, with 6 bases between. The CDR3 protein is CASSLSVDNEQFF. CDR3 DNA sequence: TGTGCCAGCAGCTTAAGTGTCGACAATGAGCAGTTCTTC. Supplemented by reference TRBV7-3 and TRBJ2-1, the full variable domain reads GAGVSQTPSNKVTEKGKYVELRCDPISGHTALYWYRQSLGQGPEFLIYFQGTGAADDSGLPNDRFFAVRPEGSVSTLKIQRTERGDSAVYLCASSLSVDNEQFFGPGTRLTVL.

This clonotype was counted once. The V gene is TRBV15, the J gene TRBJ2-5; TRBD1 matches 8 bases. Germline CDR1 is LNHNV and CDR2 is YYDKDF (reference sequence). Trimming cost V 1 base and J 4 bases; bases outside gene matches: 2. There are 14 residues in the CDR3. In DNA form, the CDR3 reads TGTGCCACCAGCAGAGGGGGACAGGTAGAGACCCAGTACTTC. Protein: CATSRGGQVETQYF. Full variable domain (outside the CDR3, taken from reference TRBV15 and TRBJ2-5): DAMVIQNPRYQVTQFGKPVTLSCSQTLNHNVMYWYQQKSSQAPKLLFHYYDKDFNNEADTPDNFQSRRPNTSFCFLDIRSPGLGDTAMYLCATSRGGQVETQYFGPGTRLLVL.

In its sample, this clonotype was seen a few times. The chain is built from TRBV7-9 and TRBJ1-1; a possible D gene is TRBD1 (5 bases). CDR1 and CDR2 (germline): SEHNR, FQNEAQ (reference sequence). The length of the CDR3 is 14 residues. Trimming removed 0 bases at V and 4 bases at J, with 9 bases between. The CDR3 is CASSLAQGFTEAFF. The CDR3 nucleotides are TGTGCCAGCAGCTTAGCCCAGGGTTTCACTGAAGCTTTCTTT.

The chain joins TRBV7-9 to TRBJ1-2; D may be TRBD1 (5 bases). The CDR3 has 15 amino acids. V lost 4 bases, J lost 6 bases, and 18 bases lay in between. The germline V gene encodes CDR1 SEHNR and CDR2 FQNEAQ (reference sequence). CDR3 in DNA: TGTGCCAGCAGCTCCTCCGGGCCCCAGGGCCATGGCTACACCTTC. It yields the protein CASSSSGPQGHGYTF.

This clonotype came up a few times. The V gene is TRBV5-6, the J gene TRBJ1-6; no reliable D call. V shed 1 base and J shed 8 bases, with 10 bases lying between them. The germline gives CDR1 SGHDT, CDR2 YYEEEE. This CDR3 comprises 14 residues. CDR3 loop: CASSLKKDYSPLHF. The CDR3 DNA reads TGTGCCAGCAGCTTGAAAAAAGATTATTCACCCCTCCACTTT.

This clonotype was seen a handful of times. In DNA form, the CDR3 reads TGTGCCAGCAGCTTAGGGACAGGGCCTTTCTATGGCTACACCTTC. It encodes CASSLGTGPFYGYTF. The chain recombines TRBV7-2 with TRBJ1-2; 8 nucleotides line up with TRBD1. Unmatched junction bases numbered 5, after V lost 1 base and J lost 4 bases. The CDR3 covers 15 residues. CDR1 is SGHTA, CDR2 FQGNSA, per germline. Full variable domain (outside the CDR3, taken from reference TRBV7-2 and TRBJ1-2): GAGVSQSPSNKVTEKGKDVELRCDPISGHTALYWYRQSLGQGLEFLIYFQGNSAPDKSGLPSDRFSAERTGGSVSTLTIQRTQQEDSAVYLCASSLGTGPFYGYTFGSGTRLTVV.

Only a few counts were recorded for this clonotype. V and J are TRBV20-1 and TRBJ1-1, with 8 bases matching TRBD1. V dropped 4 bases and J dropped 2; count of bases not matched to a gene: 6. Germline CDR1 DFQATT, CDR2 SNEGSKA (reference sequence). The CDR3 runs to 14 residues. CDR3 DNA sequence: TGCAGTGCTACCTCGACAGGGGCTAACACTGAAGCTTTCTTT. It encodes CSATSTGANTEAFF.

This clonotype was counted a few times. The rearrangement links TRBV7-3 to TRBJ2-2; D unresolved. The germline V gene has CDR1 SGHTA and CDR2 FQGTGA. The V and J ends lost 2 bases and 5 bases respectively, with 9 bases between them. The CDR3 extends over 14 amino acids. The CDR3 nucleotides are TGTGCCAGCAGCTTATCCTCCAGTACCGGGGAGCTGTTTTTT. Encoded protein: CASSLSSSTGELFF.

The chain carries TRBV29-1 and TRBJ1-1; D perhaps matches TRBD1 (5 bases). The V gene lost 5 bases and the J gene lost 1 base, with 11 bases spanning the gap. This CDR3 is 13 amino acids long. CDR1 is SQVTM and CDR2 is ANQGSEA in the germline V gene. The CDR3 region is CSVWGQTNTEAFF. The CDR3 bases are TGCAGCGTTTGGGGCCAGACGAACACTGAAGCTTTCTTT.

The chain links TRBV11-2 to TRBJ1-1, with 10 bases aligning to TRBD1. The CDR3 sequence is 13 residues long. J lost 4 bases, V lost 8 bases, and 4 bases had no gene match. The germline V gene has CDR1 SGHAT and CDR2 FQNNGV. CDR3 in DNA: TGTGCCAGCGAACGGACAGGGGGCACTGAAGCTTTCTTT. The encoded protein is CASERTGGTEAFF.

The chain couples TRBV29-1 to TRBJ2-2; 7 nucleotides match TRBD2. V lost 6 bases and J lost 1; bases outside the gene matches: 5. From germline, CDR1 is SQVTM and CDR2 ANQGSEA. The CDR3 is 14 amino acids. The CDR3 DNA reads as TGCAGCGTCTCTAGCGGTGTGAACACCGGGGAGCTGTTTTTT. Encoded protein: CSVSSGVNTGELFF.

A few counts support this clonotype. This chain joins TRBV6-5 and TRBJ2-1; weak D call: TRBD1 (5 bases). Trimming stripped 2 bases from V and 3 bases from J, with 11 bases between. Germline V CDR1 and CDR2: MNHEY, SVGAGI. The CDR3 totals 15 residues. In DNA, the CDR3 is TGTGCCAGCAGTTACATGGCAGGGAACTACAATGAGCAGTTCTTC. Its translation: CASSYMAGNYNEQFF.

The chain carries TRBV20-1 and TRBJ2-2, with 9 positions matching TRBD2. The V and J ends lost 1 base and 1 base, in that order; junction bases with no gene match: 1. The CDR3 spans 15 residues. In germline, CDR1 is DFQATT, CDR2 SNEGSKA (reference sequence). The CDR3 bases are TGCAGTGCTAGAGCGACTAGCGGGAACACCGGGGAGCTGTTTTTT. Translated, it gives CSARATSGNTGELFF.

The chain is built from TRBV9 and TRBJ1-4, with 9 nucleotides matching TRBD1. Per germline, CDR1 SGDLS and CDR2 YYNGEE. The CDR3 runs 17 residues. The J segment lost 4 bases and the V segment lost 0 bases, leaving 7 bases of the junction unmatched. The chain's CDR3 is CASSVDVGTGNNEKLFF. DNA for the CDR3: TGTGCCAGCAGCGTAGACGTTGGGACAGGGAATAATGAAAAACTGTTTTTT.

This clonotype was observed a handful of times. This CDR3 is CASSPRGANYNEQFF. CDR3 coding DNA: TGTGCCAGCAGCCCCCGGGGGGCTAACTACAATGAGCAGTTCTTC. The chain joins TRBV9 to TRBJ2-1; D may be TRBD2 (7 bases). CDR1 and CDR2 (germline): SGDLS, YYNGEE. CDR3 length equals 15 residues. V dropped 4 bases and J dropped 3 bases, with 14 bases sitting between them.

The chain carries TRBV5-1 and TRBJ2-4, with a weak D call TRBD2 (6 bases). Germline values: CDR1 SGHRS, CDR2 YFSETQ. Between the trimmed V and J ends, which lost 7 bases and 8 bases, there was a span of 25 bases. The CDR3 length is 16 residues. As DNA, the CDR3 is TGCGCCAGCGGATCCGGGGGTCCTCTTAGCCAAGACATTCAGTACTTC. Translated: CASGSGGPLSQDIQYF. The variable domain in full, with the rest retrieved from reference TRBV5-1 and TRBJ2-4, is KAGVTQTPRYLIKTRGQQVTLSCSPISGHRSVSWYQQTPGQGLQFLFEYFSETQRNKGNFPGRFSGRQFSNSRSEMNVSTLELGDSALYLCASGSGGPLSQDIQYFGAGTRLSVL.

The chain carries TRBV6-5 and TRBJ2-5; 7 positions agree with TRBD1. This CDR3 spans 15 amino acids. Germline loops: CDR1 MNHEY, CDR2 SVGAGI. V was pared by 9 bases and J by 2 bases, with 12 bases of the junction left unmatched. This CDR3 reads CASSLLPGQQETQYF. The CDR3 DNA sequence: TGTGCCAGTTCCCTATTACCGGGACAGCAAGAGACCCAGTACTTC.

This sequence joins TRBV24-1 and TRBJ2-1; no clear D gene. Germline CDR1 and CDR2: KGHDR and SFDVKD. The CDR3 extends over 15 amino acids. V was pared by 9 bases and J by 4 bases, with 18 bases between. The chain's CDR3 is CATGQATDGYNEQFF. DNA for the CDR3: TGTGCCACCGGCCAGGCCACGGACGGGTACAATGAGCAGTTCTTC.

This clonotype has only a few counts. The chain recombines TRBV4-2 with TRBJ2-5, with D perhaps being TRBD1 or TRBD2 (5 bases each). Germline CDR1 is LGHNA and CDR2 is YNFKEQ. This CDR3 has 16 amino acids. Trimming took 3 bases from V and 2 from J, leaving 16 bases between them. The CDR3 region is CASSQGVARRQETQYF. In DNA, the CDR3 is TGTGCCAGCAGCCAGGGGGTGGCTAGGCGGCAAGAGACCCAGTACTTC.

The table lists this clonotype with a few counts. The chain combines TRBV19 with TRBJ2-5; a weak D match, TRBD1 (6 bases). The end of the DNA is better explained by TRBJ2-7, so the J call may be wrong. CDR1 LNHDA and CDR2 SQIVND come from the germline V gene (reference sequence). The CDR3 spans 13 residues. The CDR3 sequence is CASSKPGTNEQYF. CDR3 nucleotides: TGTGCCAGTAGTAAACCCGGGACAAACGAGCAGTACTTC.

This chain joins TRBV20-1 and TRBJ1-2; unclear D gene. This CDR3 has 11 amino acids. Trimming took off 2 bases at V and 7 bases at J, with 8 bases between the two ends. The germline V gene has CDR1 DFQATT and CDR2 SNEGSKA (reference sequence). The CDR3, as DNA: TGCAGTGCTAGACCGAGTGGTGGCTACACCTTC. Translating gives CSARPSGGYTF.

In its sample, this clonotype was seen a few times. This chain joins TRBV29-1 and TRBJ2-5; D could derive from TRBD1 or TRBD2 (5 bases each). CDR1 and CDR2 from the germline V gene are SQVTM and ANQGSEA. V lost 6 bases and J lost 4, with 24 bases in between. The CDR3 totals 16 residues. The CDR3 DNA sequence: TGCAGCGTAAGAACCGGGGCCCTCCTCAGCGCAGAGACCCAGTACTTC. This encodes CSVRTGALLSAETQYF.

This sequence joins TRBV5-1 and TRBJ2-7; 7 nucleotides align to TRBD1. J was trimmed by 6 bases and V by 4 bases; bases with no gene match: 7. This CDR3 is 13 amino acids long. In germline, CDR1 is SGHRS, CDR2 YFSETQ. As DNA, the CDR3 is TGCGCCAGCAGCCCGGACAGGCCCTCCGAGCAGTACTTC. It is translated as CASSPDRPSEQYF.